This note documents a single TCR beta chain sequence. Its antigen is still unknown. Per-base quality was not reported, and no clone a single base away is much larger than it. These data are taken from a study of response to subunit inactivated influenza vaccine (dated by TCRdb to 2017 to 2018). In terms of the full investigation: The study used deep quantitative T cell receptor repertoire profiling to track responses to a trivalent subunit inactivated influenza vaccine. On the study overall, not on this receptor specifically: The authors suggested that each seasonal influenza vaccination may recruit only a limited number of new T cells.

Interpreted using the paper, the time point label stands for: 45 to 50 days after influenza vaccine administration. The library was prepared using RT-PCR. Sequencing relied on an Illumina HiSeq 2500. TCRdb reworked the public reads: Q25 trimming with fastp, MiXCR clone assembly, productive beta chains retained. Every distinct CDR3 protein forms one entry, paired with its most common genes and DNA. For this sample the table gives around 480,000 distinct CDR3 sequences, of which 9.5% to 12% were detected only once. The ten most abundant clones make up more than 10% of the sample. V loses 2 bases, J loses 3 bases, and the germline ends lie 8 bases apart. Measured from the cysteine to the phenylalanine, the CDR3 is 14 residues long. The read is trimmed to its CDR3 DNA, 42 bases read in frame from base 1.

The V and J segments used are TRBV12-3 or TRBV12-4 and TRBJ1-5; the D gene is not confidently resolved. The receptor's source is a man aged 45 to 65 who received an inactivated influenza vaccine. Donor details come from another sample of the same person, matched by shared clones. The sequencing used PBMCs from blood, collected roughly 47 days after vaccination. At the DNA level, the sequence is TGTGCCAGCAGTTTAACCCAGTCCAATCAGCCCCAGCATTTT. This codes for CASSLTQSNQPQHF.